This T cell receptor beta chain was identified during a study of T cell responses to AZD1222 COVID-19 vaccine. Whole-study results and caveats: Among the donors, most were white British and more were female, and clonal diversity was possibly underestimated. Only 5 to 7 AZD1222 recipients were seropositive at baseline.

Notes on this clone: What it recognizes is unknown.

The assay was immunoSEQ multiplex PCR, and TCRdb's table has in-frame clones only and misses some. The sample has 130,000 or so clones, 91% seen once; the top ten hold roughly 7.1%. The TCR originated in an adult who received the MenACWY meningococcal vaccine as a control. Sample: peripheral blood, taken 28 days after the second dose of the MenACWY control vaccine.

For the CDR3, the DNA is TGTGCCAGCACTGGCAGGGTGCATCAGCCCCAGCATTTT. Translation: CASTGRVHQPQHF. V and J are TRBV28 and TRBJ1-5; tentatively, D is TRBD1 (5 bases). Germline-derived CDR1 and CDR2 are MDHEN and SYDVKM. The CDR3 is 13 amino acids. The germline V and J ends were trimmed by 7 bases and 5 bases, with 12 bases remaining between them.